The 9 T cell receptor beta chains reported below all come from one sample, sequenced in a study of radiotherapy plus CTLA-4 blockade in lung cancer. Assay used: immunoSEQ multiplex PCR; TCRdb lists only in-frame clones, some missing. The data contain tens of thousands of clones, around 68% of them singletons. Material: peripheral blood, obtained from a patient treated with radiotherapy plus ipilimumab. The receptors originated from a human donor with non-small cell lung cancer whose response to radiotherapy plus ipilimumab could not be evaluated.

This clone was seen only a few times. The genes are TRBV9 and TRBJ1-5, with 10 bases matching TRBD1. V shed 3 bases and J 10 bases; nucleotides not matched to a gene: 16. Germline lookup yields CDR1 SGDLS and CDR2 YYNGEE. The CDR3 contains 17 residues. The CDR3 reads CASSDRDRGVIGVPQHF. Written as DNA, the CDR3 is TGTGCCAGCAGCGACCGGGACAGGGGTGTCATCGGGGTCCCCCAGCATTTT.

In its sample, this clone was seen a few times. CDR3 DNA: TGTGCCAGCAGCCTTCAGGGGTCGGTAGAGACCCAGTACTTC. This translates into CASSLQGSVETQYF. V gene TRBV7-7 combines with J gene TRBJ2-5; D may be TRBD1 (6 bases). CDR1 is SSHAT and CDR2 is FNYEAQ in the germline V gene (reference sequence). The ends were cut back, 5 bases at V and 4 bases at J, with 14 bases in the middle. This CDR3 comprises 14 residues.

The rearrangement links TRBV29-1 to TRBJ1-1; D is possibly TRBD1 (6 bases). The V end lost 7 bases, the J end lost 4 bases, and 16 bases lay between the germline ends. CDR1 SQVTM and CDR2 ANQGSEA come from the germline V gene. The CDR3 runs 13 residues. CDR3 sequence reads: CSGLQGIGTEAFF. DNA for the CDR3: TGCAGCGGACTACAGGGTATCGGCACTGAAGCTTTCTTT.

The chain combines TRBV5-8 with TRBJ2-5, with 8 bases that match TRBD1. In germline, CDR1 is SGHTS, CDR2 YDEGEE. The CDR3 is 14 residues long. The V gene end was trimmed by 4 bases and the J gene end by 5 bases; junction bases not matched to a gene: 7. The CDR3 region is CASSNPTGDETQYF. In DNA, the CDR3 is TGTGCCAGCAGCAATCCGACAGGGGATGAGACCCAGTACTTC.

This clone was recorded once. The chain has TRBV5-1 and TRBJ2-2; 10 positions agree with TRBD1. Germline V gene lookup returns CDR1 SGHRS and CDR2 YFSETQ. The J segment lost 3 bases and the V segment lost 3 bases, leaving 2 bases of the junction unmatched. The CDR3 runs to 15 residues. CDR3 nucleotides: TGCGCCAGCAGCTCCGGGACAGGGGACACCGGGGAGCTGTTTTTT. This translates into CASSSGTGDTGELFF.

The chain has TRBV21-1 and TRBJ1-4; the D call in the table, TRBD1, was not verified against the DNA. TRBV21-1 is given as a pseudogene. The length of the CDR3 is 19 residues. In nucleotides, the CDR3 is TGTGCCAGCAGAATTTCCGGGACAGGGGGCTGCGCAACTAATGAAAAACTGTTTTTT. Its protein product is CASRISGTGGCATNEKLFF.

V usage is TRBV7-3 and J usage is TRBJ2-1; 8 bases map to TRBD2. Trimming at V came to 4 bases and at J to 7 bases, leaving 3 bases not matched to a gene. Looked up from germline, CDR1 is SGHTA and CDR2 is FQGTGA. This CDR3 is built from 13 residues. DNA of the CDR3: TGTGCCAGCAGCTCGGGACTAGTAAATGAGCAGTTCTTC. Its translation is CASSSGLVNEQFF. Filled out from reference TRBV7-3 and TRBJ2-1, the complete variable domain reads GAGVSQTPSNKVTEKGKYVELRCDPISGHTALYWYRQSLGQGPEFLIYFQGTGAADDSGLPNDRFFAVRPEGSVSTLKIQRTERGDSAVYLCASSSGLVNEQFFGPGTRLTVL.

The chain recombines TRBV6-5 with TRBJ1-1; the match to TRBD1 covers 12 bases. V shed 4 bases, J shed 7 bases, and the junction held 4 bases outside the gene matches. This CDR3 spans 14 amino acids. Germline CDR1 reads MNHEY; CDR2 reads SVGAGI. In nucleotides, the CDR3 is TGTGCCAGCAGTTCGGGACAGGGGGCCGGTGAAGCTTTCTTT. Translation: CASSSGQGAGEAFF.

Here the CDR3 reads CATGEQGSNQPQHF. Here the CDR3 DNA reads TGTGCCACCGGGGAACAGGGCAGCAATCAGCCCCAGCATTTT. The chain uses TRBV10-3 and TRBJ1-5, with D tentatively TRBD1 (6 bases). Trimming left V 10 bases short and J 1 base short, with 14 bases between. The CDR3 covers 14 residues. The germline V gene has CDR1 ENHRY and CDR2 SYGVKD.